One T cell receptor (beta chain) is described in this entry. The antigen it binds to is not known. No much larger clonotype is one base removed from it; base qualities were not supplied. In total, 666 healthy bone marrow donors made up the cohort. Cohort members were all nominally healthy when sampled, although unrecorded immune exposures were likely present. The donor was CMV seropositive and belonged to the group of 250 to 350 seropositive cohort members. Each donor provided a peripheral blood sample, and peripheral blood mononuclear cells were used for TCR beta sequencing. Genomic DNA extraction from the blood cell samples was performed with the Qiagen DNeasy Blood Extraction Kit. The library came from the immunoSEQ multiplex PCR assay. For the multiplex PCR, a mixture combining 60 forward primers for TCR Vbeta segments and 13 reverse primers for TCR Jbeta segments was used. The CDR3 region of rearranged TCR beta genes was amplified from genomic DNA by a multiplex PCR assay. On the Illumina HiSeq System, the amplified TCR beta libraries were sequenced as 87-base-pair reads. Processing in the source paper ran as follows. In a later analysis, some 80 million unique TCR beta chains were counted across the roughly 610 repertoires, and roughly 10 million of these chains were shared by at least two donors. To remove PCR and sequencing errors, raw reads were error-corrected and collapsed into unique sequences using a nearest-neighbor algorithm that merged closely related sequences. V, D and J gene segments were assigned by aligning CDR3 sequences to IMGT reference sequences. Each retained sequence needed at least a six-nucleotide match to both a V gene segment and a J gene segment. Rearrangements were called productive when the CDR3 lacked stop codons and stayed in frame with V and J; all others were non-productive. Following IMGT convention, CDR3 was defined as the stretch from the second conserved V-encoded cysteine to the conserved J-encoded phenylalanine. Sequences without an unambiguous match to a single V gene segment were excluded from the earlier analysis of several hundred of the donors. In an earlier analysis of 500 to 750 of the donors, V segments were called functional above 56.7% productive rearrangements and were called segregating when the between-donor standard deviation exceeded 5%. A statistical classification framework was built to diagnose cytomegalovirus status from the catalog of TCR beta chain sequences. V and J gene assignment, in a later analysis, came from comparing TCR nucleotide sequences with IMGT/GENE-DB human TR gene sequences. A later analysis assigned CDR3 sequences and most-parsimonious VDJ recombination scenarios with the TCRdist pipeline. In a later analysis, every TCR beta chain was defined by the combination of its CDR3 amino acid sequence and its V-gene family, and reads without a unique V-gene family were dropped. To address suspected cross-contamination and a sequencing artifact, a later analysis removed 550 to 750 highly shared, low-generation-probability nucleotide sequences. In a later analysis, a clonal expansion index for each public chain was calculated from normalized within-repertoire ranks of inferred template counts. In a later analysis, generation probabilities were computed with a VDJ recombination model fitted to out-of-frame rearrangements, and the resulting probabilities were checked against IGoR. A later analysis scored TCR-TCR, TCR-HLA and TCR-CMV co-occurrence with hypergeometric tests, applying a repertoire-size bias correction to TCR pairs. A later analysis estimated false discovery rates by permuting HLA or CMV assignments 20 times. In a later analysis, co-occurring TCRs were grouped using DBSCAN, with TCRdist sequence similarity added in when clustering inside HLA-allele-positive subsets. Repertoires with fewer than 30,000 or more than 120,000 public chains were left out of co-occurrence clustering, as were five repertoires with anomalous nucleotide sharing. Imported from immuneACCESS, the table was reduced by TCRdb to in-frame sequences with V and J called. These copies leave out some clones; in studies compared against another copy, an unresolved V gene accounts for under half, and the cause of the remainder is not known. That table is the source of V, J and clone size, and D and trimming were worked out from the DNA. This sample gives 120,000 or so clones in total; 80% of them show up just once. The ten largest clones take up around 8.9% of the sample.

CDR1 SGHTA and CDR2 FQGTGA are derived from the germline V gene. At the junction V is shortened by 4 bases and J by 5 bases, with 17 bases in between. The CDR3 covers 15 residues, taking in both the cysteine and the phenylalanine. Only CDR3 DNA remains: 45 bases, in frame from the first base. This specimen comes from a study of cytomegalovirus exposure and HLA in healthy donors (dated by TCRdb to 2017 to 2019). Context from the whole study: According to an earlier analysis of a few hundred of the donors, about 179 million T cells yielded roughly 100 million unique TCR beta sequences and more than 250 Gb of sequence data. Around 300 gigabases of sequencing data and 70 million to 100 million unique TCR sequences were included in an early release covering 500 to 750 HLA-typed donors. Among the roughly 380 genotyped donors, around 81% belonged to the genetic ancestry cluster associated with self-reported Caucasian donors. The study aimed to test whether cataloging public T cell receptors could reveal signatures of past pathogen exposure. The T cell repertoires of around 730 subjects were profiled by immunosequencing and related to cytomegalovirus serostatus. In addition to the first cohort of roughly 700 subjects, a separate validation cohort of 120 different subjects was used. To predict cytomegalovirus infection status, the study combined high-throughput TCR immunosequencing, statistical association of individual TCRs with disease status, and machine learning. In a later analysis, previously published TCR beta repertoires from 666 donors were re-analyzed and high-resolution HLA genotyping was added so that TCR occurrence patterns could be studied. Rather than using new phenotypic data, the later analysis identified candidate immune exposures from TCR beta sequences and from how often those sequences occurred across donors. In an earlier analysis of over 550 of the donors, high-throughput TCR beta sequencing was used to judge whether each TCR beta V gene segment behaved as functional or pseudogenic. Donor age, sex, ethnicity and CMV serostatus were compiled alongside the repertoire data. Genome-wide SNP genotypes for about three fifths of the roughly 700 donors were used in a later genetic analysis, which treated that subset as a discovery cohort. Every repertoire in the discovery cohort had been generated on one and the same sequencing platform. HLA typing covered class I and class II loci at four-digit resolution. The number of donors typed differed by locus, with 629-630 for A, B, C, DRB1 and DQB1, around 500 for DQA1, some 570 for DPA1, and some 470 for DPB1. Because of strong linkage in the cohort, roughly 5 DR-DQ haplotypes were treated as single units for association and clustering. Across some 400 genotyped donors of the cohort, an average of roughly 200,000 unique TCR beta nucleotide sequences per donor were sequenced, and roughly 18% of those sequences were non-productive.

Overall study results and their limits: According to a later genetic analysis, donors in an Asian-associated ancestry cluster had fewer N-insertions in productive TCRs than the approximately 610-donor mean. Three of the identified cytomegalovirus-associated TCR beta chains were confirmed in vitro to be specific for cytomegalovirus antigens. A later analysis found that HLA-associated TCR beta chains were more clonally expanded and had lower generation probabilities than equally common non-associated chains. Immune exposure information for the cohort was limited to CMV serostatus. A cluster of highly shared sequence variants was judged likely to represent a technical artifact of the sequencing pipeline. Some IMGT-functional V segments, including TRBV6-2 and TRBV6-3, could not be told apart with the 87-base-pair reads, so those segments were excluded. A further reported finding was that TCR beta sequences accurately predicted the HLA-A and HLA-B alleles for most subjects in the first cohort. A total of about 150 TCR beta chains were listed by the study as associated with cytomegalovirus. Presence/absence analyses assumed roughly uniform sequencing depth across donors, an assumption that may not hold. V-gene and J-gene trimming of TCR beta chains was associated with a missense DCLRE1C variant in a later genetic analysis, and the association was replicated in an independent cohort. At a false discovery rate of 0.05, a later analysis linked under 20,000 TCR beta sequences to specific HLA alleles. In a later analysis, TCR association rates were found to vary across HLA loci, with the most associated TCRs seen for DRB1 alleles and the fewest for HLA-C alleles. Most TCR sequences were observed very rarely across donors, whereas some public TCRs were present in many individuals. Correlated functional status among segregating V segments might be attributable to linkage disequilibrium, but an unknown experimental factor could not be ruled out. This cohort had only TCR beta chains sequenced, and the lack of alpha or paired-chain data limited which features could be detected. A later analysis found that most CMV-associated TCR beta chains appeared HLA-restricted, with HLA associations seemingly driven largely by CMV exposure. An earlier analysis of approximately 600 of the donors showed that most TCR beta V segments appeared in productive rearrangements either about 87% or about 30% of the time, which broadly matched IMGT annotations. The classifier was reported to diagnose cytomegalovirus status with high specificity and sensitivity in both the original cohort and the validation cohort. Because counts were too low, fewer than 20 rarely observed V segments, including chromosome 9 orphons, were excluded from the earlier analysis of 587 of the donors. When HLA alleles, especially DR and DQ, strongly co-occurred, attributing TCR associations to individual alleles was difficult. In a later analysis, several top co-occurrence clusters were reported to appear linked to parvovirus B19, influenza, CMV and Epstein-Barr virus. The authors suggested that the approach could potentially be generalized to other disease states and immunological phenotypes. HLA typing was unavailable for some donors at each locus, so association tests used only the typed subset.

This clonotype originated in a man between 25 and 39 years old in good health and CMV-seropositive. Source material: PBMCs. This receptor chain uses TRBV7-3 and TRBJ2-5; TRBD1 might be the D gene, on 5 matching bases. The CDR3 protein is CASSSPRGRWETQYF. The DNA reads TGTGCCAGCAGCTCGCCTAGGGGAAGGTGGGAGACCCAGTACTTC.